The subject of this entry is one T cell receptor beta chain. These data belong to a study of blood T cell repertoires in COVID-19. The CDR3 is 15 amino acids. V trimming: 6 bases; J trimming: 0 bases; junction bases outside the gene matches: 5. The germline V gene has CDR1 MNHEY and CDR2 SVGAGI. Libraries were prepared by immunoSEQ multiplex PCR; TCRdb keeps only in-frame clonotypes and omits some of them. Among approximately 190,000 clones listed, approximately 84% were seen once. Material: peripheral blood. The TCR sequence derives from a woman in her seventies with active or convalescent COVID-19. The chain uses TRBV6-5 and TRBJ2-7; 10 bases map to TRBD1. CDR3 amino acids: CASRTGTGDSYEQYF. The CDR3 nucleotides read TGTGCCAGCAGAACCGGGACAGGGGACTCCTACGAGCAGTACTTC.